Following are 14 T cell receptor beta chains from one sample sequenced in a study of T cell repertoires in cytomegalovirus infection. No antigen has been identified for these receptors. TCRdb re-derived calls from the reads in MiXCR, one entry per CDR3 protein. The profile covers fewer than 900,000 distinct CDR3 sequences, with approximately 32% appearing a single time and about an eighth taken by the ten largest. The sample was cultured CD8+ T cells from PBMCs, taken from culture after CMV antigen stimulation. The receptors shown here come from a human donor in good health (CMV status not recorded). Some clones in this sample may be carry-over from other donors' samples.

This chain connects TRBV6-8 to TRBJ2-1; 16 bases agree with TRBD2. This CDR3 contains 16 residues. V gave up 8 bases and J gave up 6 bases; unmatched junction bases: 7. The V gene's germline CDR1 is MNHGY and CDR2 SAAAGT. In DNA form, the CDR3 reads TGTGCCAGCGACTCGGGACTAGCGGGGGGGCGCAATGAGCAGTTCTTC. Protein product: CASDSGLAGGRNEQFF.

This clonotype was observed a handful of times. As DNA, the CDR3 is TGTGCCAGCACCTTAGCGGGCCACCTCTCGTGGGACACCGGGGAGCTGTTTTTT. Translated, it gives CASTLAGHLSWDTGELFF. The rearrangement links TRBV6-8 to TRBJ2-2, with 7 bases aligning to TRBD2. The CDR3 covers 18 residues. The V gene's germline CDR1 is MNHGY and CDR2 SAAAGT. J gave up 3 bases and V 7 bases, and 17 bases lay outside the gene matches.

The CDR3 region is CACSFSEGDSYEQYV. The CDR3 nucleotides are TGTGCCTGCAGTTTCTCCGAAGGGGACTCCTACGAGCAGTACGTC. The chain joins TRBV28 to TRBJ2-7, with D possibly matching TRBD1 (5 bases). Germline V gene sequence: CDR1 MDHEN, CDR2 SYDVKM. The CDR3 is made up of 15 amino acids.

The chain carries TRBV20-1 and TRBJ2-7, with D perhaps assigned TRBD1 or TRBD2 (5 bases each). V shed 6 bases and J shed 7 bases, with 13 bases lying between them. The CDR3 runs to 11 residues. Germline V gives CDR1 DFQATT, CDR2 SNEGSKA (reference sequence). CDR3 bases: TGCAGTGCCTCCGGGGCCGGGGAGCAGTACGTC. This encodes CSASGAGEQYV.

This clonotype was detected many times. The rearrangement links TRBV7-8 to TRBJ2-1; 12 nucleotides align to TRBD1. Germline V CDR1 and CDR2: SGHVS, FQNEAQ. The CDR3 is made up of 15 amino acids. The junction had 8 bases not matched to a gene; V was cut back by 5 bases and J by 9 bases. The CDR3 DNA reads as TGTGCCAGCAGCGTCACCGGGACAGGGGGCGCTGAGCAGTTCTTC. Translated, it gives CASSVTGTGGAEQFF.

V gene TRBV14 combines with J gene TRBJ2-1; 11 nucleotides line up with TRBD2. The ends lost 2 bases at V and 4 bases at J; junction bases unmatched: 4. Germline V gene data show CDR1 as SGHDN and CDR2 as FVKESK. This CDR3 spans 16 amino acids. The CDR3 protein is CASSQLLAGGYNEQFF. As DNA, the CDR3 is TGTGCCAGCAGCCAATTGCTAGCGGGGGGATACAATGAGCAGTTCTTC.

The chain carries TRBV7-6 and TRBJ1-6, with D hard to call. The germline CDR1 and CDR2 sequences are SGHVS and FNYEAQ. The length of the CDR3 is 17 residues. The V gene lost 5 bases and the J gene lost 7 bases, with 21 bases spanning the gap. CDR3 DNA: TGTGCCAGCAGCCCACCCCCCCCCGGTCTCCAGAATTCACCCCTCCACTTT. Translating it yields CASSPPPPGLQNSPLHF.

In this sample, this clonotype turned up once. The J gene is TRBJ2-1, the V gene TRBV4-1; possible D gene TRBD2, 5 bases. The CDR3 loop spans 12 amino acids. Germline assignment: CDR1 MGHRA and CDR2 YSYEKL. V lost 4 bases and J 9 bases, leaving 10 bases between the germline ends. This chain's CDR3 is CASSRGSGEQFF. The CDR3 nucleotides are TGCGCCAGCAGCCGAGGGTCCGGTGAGCAGTTCTTC.

The V call is TRBV7-8, the J call TRBJ1-2; 7 bases map to TRBD1. With 1 base clipped from V and 6 bases from J, the junction kept 14 bases outside the gene matches. The CDR3 runs to 17 residues. Per germline, CDR1 SGHVS and CDR2 FQNEAQ. The CDR3 DNA is TGTGCCAGCAGCTTAGAGCGGAGACAGGGCAAGAATGATGGCTACACCTTC. Its translation: CASSLERRQGKNDGYTF.

This clonotype was detected a few times. The genes are TRBV6-2 or TRBV6-3 and TRBJ2-7; 9 nucleotides agree with TRBD1. The CDR3 length is 14 residues. Trimming cost V 1 base and J 7 bases; bases outside gene matches: 5. The germline V gene has CDR1 MNHEY and CDR2 SVGEGT. CDR3: CASSYYGGQGEQYV. Here the CDR3 DNA reads TGTGCCAGCAGTTACTATGGGGGACAGGGAGAGCAGTACGTC.

This clonotype occurred a few times. This sequence may be a read error, since a much larger clone differs from it by one base. The V call is TRBV5-6, the J call TRBJ2-1; D perhaps matches TRBD2 (5 bases). V dropped 4 bases and J dropped 2 bases, with 7 bases sitting between them. Looked up from germline, CDR1 is SGHDT and CDR2 is YYEEEE. This CDR3 spans 13 amino acids. CDR3 DNA: TGTGCCAGCAGCGCCGGGACCTACAATGAGCAGTTCTTC. It specifies CASSAGTYNEQFF.

The rearrangement links TRBV4-2 to TRBJ1-1; D uncertain. Trimming shortened V by 2 bases and J by 7 bases, and 17 bases separated the two germline ends. The CDR3 runs to 15 residues. CDR1 is LGHNA and CDR2 is YNFKEQ in the germline V gene. CDR3 protein: CASSQFDPRRSEAFF. CDR3 in DNA: TGTGCCAGCAGCCAATTTGACCCTCGGAGGAGTGAAGCTTTCTTT.

This clonotype was recorded a few times. The chain couples TRBV7-2 to TRBJ1-1; TRBD1 aligns across 10 bases. Germline-derived CDR1 and CDR2 are SGHTA and FQGNSA. Trimming cost V 4 bases and J 1 base; bases outside gene matches: 6. There are 16 residues in the CDR3. The CDR3 sequence is CASSSGQGLANTEAFF. Here the CDR3 DNA reads TGTGCCAGCAGCTCGGGACAGGGGTTGGCGAACACTGAAGCTTTCTTT.

J is TRBJ1-6 and V is TRBV27, with 9 bases lining up with TRBD1. J lost 4 bases, V lost 0 bases, and 4 bases had no gene match. The CDR3 has 17 amino acids. CDR1 MNHEY and CDR2 SMNVEV come from the germline V gene (reference sequence). For the CDR3, the DNA is TGTGCCAGCAGTTTATCGGGGACAGGGTTTTATAATTCACCCCTCCACTTT. Its protein product is CASSLSGTGFYNSPLHF.